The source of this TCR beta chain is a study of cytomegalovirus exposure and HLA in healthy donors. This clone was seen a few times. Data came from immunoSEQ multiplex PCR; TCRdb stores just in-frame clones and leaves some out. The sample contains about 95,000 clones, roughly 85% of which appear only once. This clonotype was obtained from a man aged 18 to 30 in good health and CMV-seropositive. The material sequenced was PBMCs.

The CDR3 sequence: CASSLTGQGNTIYF. The CDR3 coding sequence is TGTGCCAGCAGCTTAACAGGACAGGGAAACACCATATATTTT. This chain links TRBV7-3 with TRBJ1-3; possibly TRBD1 for D (6 bases). Trimming cost V 0 bases and J 4 bases, with 7 bases left between them. The CDR3 runs to 14 residues. Germline CDR1 reads SGHTA; CDR2 reads FQGTGA. Full variable domain (rest looked up from reference TRBV7-3 and TRBJ1-3): GAGVSQTPSNKVTEKGKYVELRCDPISGHTALYWYRQSLGQGPEFLIYFQGTGAADDSGLPNDRFFAVRPEGSVSTLKIQRTERGDSAVYLCASSLTGQGNTIYFGEGSWLTVV.